The entry below describes one TCR beta chain. What it recognizes is unknown. This sample stems from a study of Ad26.COV2.S vaccination and SARS-CoV-2 variants. General study points: It was reported that spike-specific CD8+ and CD4+ T cell responses were substantially broad after vaccination.

The CDR3 has 14 amino acids. Looked up from germline, CDR1 is MNHNY and CDR2 is SVGAGI (reference sequence). Trimming took 2 bases from V and 8 from J, leaving 10 bases between them. The treatment was: 19 received Ad26.COV2.S at low or high dose, single or two shots; several received placebo; per-sample allocation not given. Day 63 after the first injection of vaccine or placebo was the sampling time. The administered vaccine (an Ad26 vector) expressed Wuhan-strain SARS-CoV-2 spike. TCRdb's copy holds only in-frame clones and misses some; the assay was immunoSEQ multiplex PCR. The repertoire has about 350,000 clones, approximately 90% of them found once; the top ten carry 6.4%.

The TCR was taken from a person between 18 and 60 years old who received the Ad26.COV2.S COVID-19 vaccine or a placebo. Sequencing used peripheral blood, obtained in a trial of Ad26.COV2.S vaccine versus placebo. V is TRBV6-6 and J is TRBJ1-6; a weak D match, TRBD1 (6 bases). The CDR3 DNA follows: TGTGCCAGCAGTTACAGGGGGGTCGATTCACCCCTCCACTTT. Its protein is CASSYRGVDSPLHF.